The T cell receptor (beta chain) described here comes from a study of cytomegalovirus exposure and HLA in healthy donors. Comment on this clone: Its antigen is still unknown.

Study observations and caveats: Confirmation in vitro established that a few CMV-associated chains were specific for CMV antigens. A later analysis associated 15,000 to 20,000 TCR beta sequences with HLA alleles at a 0.05 false discovery rate.

The PCR had 60 Vbeta and 13 Jbeta primers. Produced via immunoSEQ multiplex PCR; TCRdb's table is partial and in-frame only. This table holds under 250,000 clones, around three quarters found once. CDR3 length equals 20 residues. V lost 0 bases to trimming and J lost 5 bases; unmatched junction nucleotides: 18. CDR1 is ENHRY, CDR2 SYGVKD, per germline. The chain combines TRBV10-3 with TRBJ1-5; 8 bases fit TRBD1. The clonotype originates from a woman aged 30 to 39 in good health and CMV-seropositive. Sequenced sample: PBMCs. The CDR3 coding sequence is TGTGCCATCAGTGAGTCTCCTAAAGGGTTGACAGGGGAGTTCGATCAGCCCCAGCATTTT. Amino acid sequence: CAISESPKGLTGEFDQPQHF.